The next 20 T cell receptor beta chains were all read from a single sample in a study of shared clonotypes between healthy human individuals (dated by TCRdb to about 2020). Libraries were constructed by the immunoSEQ multiplex PCR assay. Held by TCRdb, this immuneACCESS table contains in-frame sequences only and omits some clones. Under half of the omission traces to an unresolved V gene where checked; the cause of the rest is unknown. The sample table records approximately 530,000 clones; approximately 95% of these occur just once. About 0.054% of the sample goes to the ten largest clones. Sequencing used naive CD4+ T cells sorted from blood. The cell subset or site label here, explained by the study, means: CD45RA+ positively selected. The receptors stem from a woman aged 25 to 39 in good health.

J is TRBJ2-6 and V is TRBV6-1, with a possible D match to TRBD2 (6 bases). Trimming left V 3 bases short and J 2 bases short, with 8 bases between. The CDR3 is 15 residues long. The germline gives CDR1 MNHNS, CDR2 SASEGT. The chain's CDR3 is CASSDGGAGANVLTF. CDR3 nucleotides: TGTGCCAGCAGTGACGGCGGGGCTGGGGCCAACGTCCTGACTTTC.

This clone was seen a single time. The V call is TRBV19, the J call TRBJ2-3; D assignment may be TRBD1 or TRBD2 (5 bases each). The CDR3 spans 15 residues. Germline-derived CDR1 and CDR2 are LNHDA and SQIVND (reference sequence). Trimming cost V 6 bases and J 4 bases, with 17 bases left between them. CDR3 bases: TGTGCCAGTAGCCTGGGGCTAGCTGGGGCAGATACGCAGTATTTT. This sequence encodes CASSLGLAGADTQYF.

This clone has a single count. The chain combines TRBV4-1 with TRBJ2-7; 7 bases map to TRBD2. This CDR3 region has 17 residues. The J segment lost 3 bases and the V segment lost 4 bases, leaving 15 bases of the junction unmatched. CDR1 is MGHRA, CDR2 YSYEKL, per germline. The CDR3 coding sequence is TGCGCCAGCAGCCGCCCTGCGGCCGGGGAGCGGGGCTACGAGCAGTACTTC. Translation: CASSRPAAGERGYEQYF.

V usage is TRBV5-1 and J usage is TRBJ2-2; D not certain. V lost 0 bases and J 5 bases, leaving 8 bases between the germline ends. Germline CDR1 and CDR2: SGHRS and YFSETQ. The CDR3 covers 14 residues. The DNA for the CDR3 is TGCGCCAGCAGCTTGGTGGGCGAGACCGGGGAGCTGTTTTTT. This gives the protein CASSLVGETGELFF.

The J gene is TRBJ2-7, the V gene TRBV7-9; D possibly corresponds to TRBD2 (7 bases). The CDR3 has 17 residues. Germline lookup yields CDR1 SEHNR and CDR2 FQNEAQ (reference sequence). Trimming removed 6 bases at V and 2 bases at J, with 23 bases between. The CDR3 loop reads CASREMGGRGGAYEQYF. Here the CDR3 DNA reads TGTGCCAGCAGAGAAATGGGTGGCAGAGGGGGGGCCTACGAGCAGTACTTC.

A single count supports this clone. The chain recombines TRBV27 with TRBJ2-1; maybe TRBD1 (6 bases). V gave up 1 base and J gave up 5 bases, with 9 bases separating them. Germline CDR1 and CDR2: MNHEY and SMNVEV (reference sequence). The CDR3 has 14 amino acids. This CDR3 is CASSLYRVHNEQFF. The CDR3 nucleotides read TGTGCCAGCAGTTTATACAGGGTCCACAATGAGCAGTTCTTC.

This chain uses TRBV28 with TRBJ1-1, with D possibly being TRBD1 (6 bases). Per germline, CDR1 MDHEN and CDR2 SYDVKM. The CDR3 is 14 amino acids. Trimming cost V 5 bases and J 1 base, with 11 bases left between them. CDR3 sequence reads: CASSGGTPNTEAFF. The CDR3, as DNA: TGTGCCAGCAGTGGAGGGACACCGAACACTGAAGCTTTCTTT.

The chain employs TRBV5-1 and TRBJ2-7, with TRBD2 matching over 7 bases. Germline lookup yields CDR1 SGHRS and CDR2 YFSETQ. The CDR3 covers 15 residues. J was trimmed by 2 bases and V by 2 bases; bases with no gene match: 7. The CDR3 loop is CASSLGTSAAYEQYF. In DNA form, the CDR3 reads TGCGCCAGCAGCTTAGGTACTAGCGCAGCCTACGAGCAGTACTTC.

The chain has TRBV7-8 and TRBJ2-7; D might be TRBD1 (6 bases). Between the trimmed V and J ends, which lost 3 bases and 0 bases, there was a span of 12 bases. CDR3 size: 15 residues. Germline-derived CDR1 and CDR2 are SGHVS and FQNEAQ. The DNA of the CDR3 is TGTGCCAGCAGCTTCATAGTCAGGGGCTCCTACGAGCAGTACTTC. Protein product: CASSFIVRGSYEQYF.

CDR3 DNA sequence: TGTGCCAGCAGCCAAGGGGACAGGGCCACCGGGGAGCTGTTTTTT. Translated, it gives CASSQGDRATGELFF. The rearrangement joins TRBV7-8 to TRBJ2-2; 9 bases match TRBD1. The J segment lost 4 bases and the V segment lost 5 bases, leaving 5 bases of the junction unmatched. CDR1 and CDR2 (germline): SGHVS, FQNEAQ. The CDR3 is 15 residues long.

J is TRBJ1-2 and V is TRBV30; D is undetermined. The length of the CDR3 is 12 residues. Trimming left V 4 bases short and J 0 bases short, with 6 bases between. Germline CDR1 reads GTSNPN; CDR2 reads SVGIG (reference sequence). The DNA of the CDR3 is TGTGCCTGGATAGGCACTAACTATGGCTACACCTTC. It yields the protein CAWIGTNYGYTF. Full variable domain (remainder filled in from reference TRBV30 and TRBJ1-2): SQTIHQWPATLVQPVGSPLSLECTVEGTSNPNLYWYRQAAGRGLQLLFYSVGIGQISSEVPQNLSASRPQDRQFILSSKKLLLSDSGFYLCAWIGTNYGYTFGSGTRLTVV.

The J gene is TRBJ1-4, the V gene TRBV18; D is unclear. The CDR3 runs to 14 residues. Germline CDR1 KGHSH, CDR2 LQKENI. The V and J ends lost 3 bases and 3 bases respectively, with 8 bases between them. CDR3 sequence (DNA): TGTGCCAGCTCACCGTCGGGATCTAATGAAAAACTGTTTTTT. It codes for CASSPSGSNEKLFF. Using reference TRBV18 and TRBJ1-4 for the parts outside the CDR3, the full variable domain is NAGVMQNPRHLVRRRGQEARLRCSPMKGHSHVYWYRQLPEEGLKFMVYLQKENIIDESGMPKERFSAEFPKEGPSILRIQQVVRGDSAAYFCASSPSGSNEKLFFGSGTQLSVL.

The chain uses TRBV11-1 and TRBJ2-7; 7 nucleotides match TRBD1. Germline CDR1 is SGHAT and CDR2 is FQDESV (reference sequence). V dropped 4 bases and J dropped 1; count of bases not matched to a gene: 7. CDR3 length equals 15 residues. CDR3 protein: CASSSTDRPSYEQYF. The DNA for the CDR3 is TGTGCCAGCAGCTCAACGGACAGGCCTTCCTACGAGCAGTACTTC. Full variable domain (outside the CDR3, taken from reference TRBV11-1 and TRBJ2-7): EAEVAQSPRYKITEKSQAVAFWCDPISGHATLYWYRQILGQGPELLVQFQDESVVDDSQLPKDRFSAERLKGVDSTLKIQPAELGDSAMYLCASSSTDRPSYEQYFGPGTRLTVT.

This CDR3 reads CASSVAGLAYTDTQYF. CDR3 nucleotide sequence: TGTGCCAGCAGCGTAGCTGGGCTAGCGTACACAGATACGCAGTATTTT. The rearrangement uses TRBV9 and TRBJ2-3; D possibly corresponds to TRBD2 (6 bases). Trimming stripped 0 bases from V and 2 bases from J, with 13 bases between. The germline gives CDR1 SGDLS, CDR2 YYNGEE. This CDR3 region has 16 residues.

The chain uses TRBV14 and TRBJ2-7; 7 nucleotides align to TRBD1. Per the germline V gene, CDR1 is SGHDN and CDR2 is FVKESK. V lost 4 bases, J lost 7 bases, and 7 bases stayed unmatched. This CDR3 contains 13 residues. CDR3 loop: CASSLDRVGEQYF. The CDR3 DNA reads as TGTGCCAGCAGCCTTGACAGGGTTGGAGAGCAGTACTTC. The full variable domain, rest sourced from reference TRBV14 and TRBJ2-7, is EAGVTQFPSHSVIEKGQTVTLRCDPISGHDNLYWYRRVMGKEIKFLLHFVKESKQDESGMPNNRFLAERTGGTYSTLKVQPAELEDSGVYFCASSLDRVGEQYFGPGTRLTVT.

V usage is TRBV19 and J usage is TRBJ1-2; 7 bases match TRBD1. After removal of 7 bases from V and 6 bases from J, the junction contained 11 bases not matched to a gene. CDR3 length: 14 residues. Germline lookup yields CDR1 LNHDA and CDR2 SQIVND (reference sequence). DNA for the CDR3: TGTGCCAGTACCCCCCGCTCAGACAGGGATGGCTACACCTTC. Its protein is CASTPRSDRDGYTF.

This clone has just one count. This sequence joins TRBV29-1 and TRBJ1-1; D is unclear. Germline loops: CDR1 SQVTM, CDR2 ANQGSEA. The CDR3 spans 13 residues. Deletions cut 2 bases from V and 0 bases from J, with 7 bases between. In DNA form, the CDR3 reads TGCAGCGTTGAAAACCGGATGAACACTGAAGCTTTCTTT. Protein sequence: CSVENRMNTEAFF.

This chain connects TRBV11-2 to TRBJ2-1; D may be TRBD2 (5 bases). Trimming shortened V by 4 bases and J by 11 bases, and 12 bases separated the two germline ends. Per germline, CDR1 SGHAT and CDR2 FQNNGV. The CDR3 spans 12 residues. CDR3 loop: CASSSQSGQQFF. In nucleotides, the CDR3 is TGTGCCAGCAGCTCCCAAAGCGGACAGCAGTTCTTC.

To note about this clone: At one end, the junction sequence differs from germline, possibly due to a read error. V is TRBV7-2 and J is TRBJ2-3; 7 positions agree with TRBD2. CDR1 and CDR2 (germline): SGHTA, FQGNSA. CDR3 size: 15 residues. The CDR3 sequence: CASTLLAIGADTQYF. As DNA, the CDR3 is TGTGCCAGCACCTTACTAGCGATCGGGGCAGATACGCAGTATTTT.

This clone was found once. V gene TRBV9 combines with J gene TRBJ2-5, with D perhaps TRBD1 (5 bases). CDR1 is SGDLS, CDR2 YYNGEE, per germline. Trimming cost V 3 bases and J 5 bases, with 14 bases left between them. The CDR3 sequence is 14 residues long. The CDR3 DNA reads TGTGCCAGCAGCGCTCAGGGCCTTTGGGAGACCCAGTACTTC. This encodes CASSAQGLWETQYF. The entire variable domain, with the rest obtained from reference TRBV9 and TRBJ2-5, is as follows: DSGVTQTPKHLITATGQRVTLRCSPRSGDLSVYWYQQSLDQGLQFLIQYYNGEERAKGNILERFSAQQFPDLHSELNLSSLELGDSALYFCASSAQGLWETQYFGPGTRLLVL.